In this sample, the clone carrying this TCR beta chain turned up a few times. Its specificity is not known. This sample is part of a study of metastatic and nonmetastatic thyroid tumors. Turning to the study itself: Repertoires were compared across blood and tumor or nodule tissue from malignant and benign thyroid patients. Points from the study as a whole: Patients with malignant thyroid tumors reportedly had significantly higher TCR beta diversity than those with benign nodules, in blood and tumor.

As originally analysed: Researchers built a distant-metastasis classifier for papillary thyroid cancer that drew on CDR3 differences across clinicopathological groups. With MiXCR, TCRdb called clones anew from the PCR reads. The V and J calls and clone size are TCRdb's, not the authors'. The table records fewer than 7,500 clones, roughly 30% of them present only once. This CDR3 is 17 amino acids long. The V end was cut by 3 bases, the J end by 4 bases, with 21 bases between. Germline lookup yields CDR1 MNHNS and CDR2 SASEGT. Until they underwent thyroid surgery, no patient had received any treatment. The specimen sequenced was tumor tissue. The source is a female donor with papillary thyroid cancer or a benign thyroid nodule (not recorded which). Some clones in this sample may be carry-over from other donors' samples. The rearrangement links TRBV6-1 to TRBJ1-2; D might be TRBD1 (5 bases). DNA of the CDR3: TGTGCCAGCAGTGAGGCCTACAGGCTCACGGTGAGCTATGGCTACACCTTC. It encodes CASSEAYRLTVSYGYTF.